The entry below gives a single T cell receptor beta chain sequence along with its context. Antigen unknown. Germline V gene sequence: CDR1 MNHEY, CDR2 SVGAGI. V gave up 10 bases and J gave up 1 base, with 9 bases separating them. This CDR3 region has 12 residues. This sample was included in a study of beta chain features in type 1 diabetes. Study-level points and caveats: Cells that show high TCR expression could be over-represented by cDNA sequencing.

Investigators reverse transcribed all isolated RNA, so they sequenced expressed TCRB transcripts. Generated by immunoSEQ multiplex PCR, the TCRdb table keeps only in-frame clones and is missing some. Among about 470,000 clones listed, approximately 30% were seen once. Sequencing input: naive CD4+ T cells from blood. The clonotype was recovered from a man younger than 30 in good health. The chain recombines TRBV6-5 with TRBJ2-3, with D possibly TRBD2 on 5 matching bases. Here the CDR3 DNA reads TGTGCCACCTGGCGGGGCACAGATACGCAGTATTTT. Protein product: CATWRGTDTQYF.